The text below deals with one T cell receptor beta chain. The target antigen is unknown. TCRdb redid the calling of the 5' RACE reads with MiXCR, one entry per CDR3 protein. The sample has over 250,000 distinct CDR3 sequences, less than 9.5% seen once. The record originates from a study of identical twins. Study observations and caveats: Twin pairs had excess sharing that was weaker in beta out-of-frame sequences. Recombination models fit unrelated individuals' TCR alpha sharing but underestimated twins'.

Germline loops: CDR1 DFQATT, CDR2 SNEGSKA (reference sequence). Trimming took 6 bases from V and 1 from J, leaving 20 bases between them. This CDR3 has 16 amino acids. These data also formed part of another study, on yellow fever vaccine responses in identical twins.

The chain joins TRBV20-1 to TRBJ2-3; no clear D. Specimen: CD8+ T cells sorted from blood. This clonotype was obtained from a woman younger than 30 in good health. The DNA of the CDR3 is TGCAGTGCCTCACCCACTGTGGGAATTCGCACAGATACGCAGTATTTT. This translates into CSASPTVGIRTDTQYF.